The 28 T cell receptor beta chains below were found in one sample sequenced in a study of T cell repertoires and HLA-DP antigens. Profiled with immunoSEQ multiplex PCR; TCRdb holds only in-frame clones, not every one. The sample holds approximately 100,000 clones, about 89% seen once. No antigen has been identified for these receptors. Sequenced sample: CD4+ T cells from PBMCs. Receptor source: a man aged 45 to 65 in good health and CMV-seronegative.

This clone was observed at least ten times. This sequence joins TRBV20-1 and TRBJ1-1; D remains ambiguous. The ends were cut back, 0 bases at V and 1 base at J, with 0 bases in the middle. Germline V CDR1 and CDR2: DFQATT, SNEGSKA (reference sequence). The CDR3 spans 11 residues. The CDR3 is CSARENTEAFF. DNA of the CDR3: TGCAGTGCTAGAGAGAACACTGAAGCTTTCTTT.

The chain employs TRBV15 and TRBJ2-1; D is ambiguous. Deletions cut 4 bases from V and 7 bases from J, with 8 bases between. The germline V gene encodes CDR1 LNHNV and CDR2 YYDKDF (reference sequence). The CDR3 consists of 12 residues. Here the CDR3 DNA reads TGTGCCACCAGCAAGATGGGTAATGAGCAGTTCTTC. Residues: CATSKMGNEQFF. The whole variable domain, filled in from reference TRBV15 and TRBJ2-1, reads DAMVIQNPRYQVTQFGKPVTLSCSQTLNHNVMYWYQQKSSQAPKLLFHYYDKDFNNEADTPDNFQSRRPNTSFCFLDIRSPGLGDTAMYLCATSKMGNEQFFGPGTRLTVL.

The rearrangement uses TRBV5-1 and TRBJ2-5, with D perhaps TRBD1 or TRBD2 (5 bases each). With 0 bases removed from V and 4 bases from J, the gap between germline ends came to 13 bases. CDR3 size: 15 residues. CDR1 and CDR2 from the germline V gene are SGHRS and YFSETQ. The DNA of the CDR3 is TGCGCCAGCAGCTTGGCCGTGGGGGATGGAGAGACCCAGTACTTC. Translating it yields CASSLAVGDGETQYF.

The chain couples TRBV30 to TRBJ2-1, with 9 bases identical to TRBD2. The CDR3 totals 22 residues. Trimming at V came to 1 base and at J to 0 bases, leaving 22 bases not matched to a gene. Germline loops: CDR1 GTSNPN, CDR2 SVGIG (reference sequence). The CDR3 region has the DNA TGTGCCTGGAGTGGGGGTCAAACCGGGACTAGCTTTGGGGGAAGCTCCTACAATGAGCAGTTCTTC. It encodes CAWSGGQTGTSFGGSSYNEQFF.

This chain joins TRBV28 and TRBJ2-7; weak D call: TRBD2 (5 bases). CDR3 length: 12 residues. V was clipped by 10 bases and J by 5 bases, with 15 bases between them. Germline V lookup: CDR1 MDHEN, CDR2 SYDVKM. The CDR3 coding sequence is TGTGCCACCTGTCAGCGGACCGACGAGCAGTACTTC. This gives the protein CATCQRTDEQYF.

The V gene is TRBV7-5, the J gene TRBJ2-7; no DNA check was done on the table's D call, TRBD1. TRBV7-5 is an annotated pseudogene. This CDR3 contains 14 residues. The CDR3 loop is CARSLGDRPYEQYF. The CDR3 DNA reads TGTGCCAGAAGCTTAGGGGACAGGCCCTACGAGCAGTACTTC.

The chain employs TRBV6-6 and TRBJ2-3, with a possible D match to TRBD2 (5 bases). V was trimmed by 3 bases and J by 3 bases, leaving 10 bases between them. The germline CDR1 and CDR2 sequences are MNHNY and SVGAGI (reference sequence). The CDR3 is made up of 14 amino acids. This CDR3 reads CASSYNRRTDTQYF. The CDR3 DNA follows: TGTGCCAGCAGTTATAATAGGAGGACAGATACGCAGTATTTT.

The chain employs TRBV28 and TRBJ2-1; 9 nucleotides match TRBD2. Germline V gene lookup returns CDR1 MDHEN and CDR2 SYDVKM. J was trimmed by 1 base and V by 6 bases; bases with no gene match: 22. The CDR3 covers 21 residues. Here the CDR3 DNA reads TGTGCCAGCAGCCGCAACATCATAGCGGGAGAGGGGCCGGGGTCCTACAATGAGCAGTTCTTC. Translating gives CASSRNIIAGEGPGSYNEQFF.

The chain is built from TRBV7-2 and TRBJ2-5, with 7 bases fitting TRBD2. V gave up 1 base and J gave up 7 bases; unmatched junction bases: 9. CDR3 length: 15 amino acids. In germline, CDR1 is SGHTA, CDR2 FQGNSA. CDR3: CASSLGGAGEGTQYF. DNA for the CDR3: TGTGCCAGCAGCTTAGGCGGCGCGGGGGAAGGGACCCAGTACTTC.

The J gene is TRBJ2-3, the V gene TRBV5-1, with TRBD2 identical over 8 bases. Looked up from germline, CDR1 is SGHRS and CDR2 is YFSETQ. The CDR3 is 14 amino acids. J gave up 6 bases and V 6 bases, and 9 bases lay outside the gene matches. For the CDR3, the DNA is TGCGCCAGCAAGGACGGGAGGGCCTCCGATACGCAGTATTTT. It specifies CASKDGRASDTQYF.

This clone was seen once. The chain recombines TRBV6-5 with TRBJ2-7; D gene ambiguous. The CDR3 has 13 amino acids. V was trimmed by 4 bases and J by 2 bases, leaving 9 bases between them. Germline CDR1 and CDR2: MNHEY and SVGAGI. The chain's CDR3 is CASSSDGTYEQYF. Written as DNA, the CDR3 is TGTGCCAGCAGTTCGGACGGAACCTACGAGCAGTACTTC.

The rearrangement links TRBV28 to TRBJ2-2; unclear D gene. Per the germline V gene, CDR1 is MDHEN and CDR2 is SYDVKM. The CDR3 sequence is 10 residues long. The V end lost 8 bases, the J end lost 6 bases, and 4 bases lay between the germline ends. The CDR3 DNA reads TGTGCCAGCGGGGCCGGGGAGCTGTTTTTT. As protein: CASGAGELFF. Filled out from reference TRBV28 and TRBJ2-2, the complete variable domain reads DVKVTQSSRYLVKRTGEKVFLECVQDMDHENMFWYRQDPGLGLRLIYFSYDVKMKEKGDIPEGYSVSREKKERFSLILESASTNQTSMYLCASGAGELFFGEGSRLTVL.

J is TRBJ1-4 and V is TRBV15, with a tentative D call TRBD1 (5 bases). The germline gives CDR1 LNHNV, CDR2 YYDKDF (reference sequence). This CDR3 comprises 16 residues. Trimming removed 2 bases at V and 4 bases at J, with 14 bases between. The CDR3 loop reads CATSRPTAGNNEKLFF. CDR3 DNA: TGTGCCACCAGCAGACCCACCGCAGGGAATAATGAAAAACTGTTTTTT.

V gene TRBV5-1 combines with J gene TRBJ2-7, with a possible D match to TRBD2 (6 bases). Germline V CDR1 and CDR2: SGHRS, YFSETQ. The CDR3 covers 14 residues. V gave up 1 base and J gave up 3 bases, with 11 bases separating them. The CDR3 DNA follows: TGCGCCAGCAGCTTGCCGGGGGAGAGCTACGAGCAGTACTTC. It specifies CASSLPGESYEQYF.

The rearrangement uses TRBV4-3 and TRBJ2-5, with D hard to call. Germline assignment: CDR1 LGHNA and CDR2 YSLEER. This CDR3 has 14 residues. V lost 0 bases and J 1 base, leaving 6 bases between the germline ends. The CDR3 loop reads CASSQDRAQETQYF. DNA of the CDR3: TGCGCCAGCAGCCAAGATAGGGCCCAAGAGACCCAGTACTTC.

The chain couples TRBV28 to TRBJ1-2; no clear D. This CDR3 spans 14 amino acids. Trimming left V 6 bases short and J 4 bases short, with 15 bases between. Germline CDR1 reads MDHEN; CDR2 reads SYDVKM. CDR3 coding DNA: TGTGCCAGCAGCCGAAACCCAGGAGTCTATGGCTACACCTTC. This gives the protein CASSRNPGVYGYTF.

There are a few counts of this clone. This chain connects TRBV5-1 to TRBJ2-1, with TRBD1 as a possible D gene (6 bases). Germline V gives CDR1 SGHRS, CDR2 YFSETQ. V lost 6 bases and J 5 bases, leaving 12 bases between the germline ends. The CDR3 length is 13 residues. CDR3 amino acids: CASTLGAHNEQFF. CDR3 in DNA: TGCGCCAGCACGCTGGGGGCCCACAATGAGCAGTTCTTC.

The chain uses TRBV4-2 and TRBJ2-7, with D perhaps matching TRBD1 or TRBD2 (5 bases each). V lost 4 bases to trimming and J lost 2 bases, with 12 bases between them. CDR1 is LGHNA and CDR2 is YNFKEQ in the germline V gene. The CDR3 covers 14 residues. The CDR3 loop reads CASSRGTGTYEQYF. The CDR3, as DNA: TGTGCCAGCAGCCGGGGGACGGGGACCTACGAGCAGTACTTC.

The count of this clone is one. At one boundary the junction diverges from the germline segment, which might be a read error. CDR3 protein: CASSLAATSGKTLF. DNA of the CDR3: TGTGCCAGCAGCTTAGCAGCGACTAGCGGCAAAACGCTCTTC. This sequence joins TRBV7-2 and TRBJ2-7; TRBD2 matches at 9 bases. Per germline, CDR1 SGHTA and CDR2 FQGNSA. The CDR3 totals 14 residues.

A word on this clone: A read error may produce the germline difference seen at one junction end. CDR3 in DNA: TGTGCCAGCAGCCCTAGTAAGCCCGGACAGTTCAACTTC. Translation: CASSPSKPGQFNF. The chain couples TRBV5-8 to TRBJ2-7, with a weak D call TRBD1 (6 bases). Germline V CDR1 and CDR2: SGHTS, YDEGEE. This CDR3 comprises 13 residues.

J is TRBJ2-7 and V is TRBV6-6, with D perhaps assigned TRBD1 or TRBD2 (5 bases each). The CDR3 is 13 residues long. V was pared by 6 bases and J by 12 bases, with 21 bases between. CDR1 and CDR2 (germline): MNHNY, SVGAGI (reference sequence). The CDR3 reads CASSPTGQAEPYF. The CDR3 DNA is TGTGCCAGCAGCCCCACGGGGCAGGCTGAACCGTACTTC.

The CDR3 sequence is CASSEDRVSLETQYF. The CDR3 DNA reads TGTGCCAGCAGTGAGGACAGGGTTAGTCTAGAGACCCAGTACTTC. The chain is built from TRBV2 and TRBJ2-5, with 8 bases lining up with TRBD1. CDR1 SNHLY and CDR2 FYNNEI come from the germline V gene. V lost 3 bases to trimming and J lost 4 bases; unmatched junction nucleotides: 7. The CDR3 totals 15 residues.

The chain combines TRBV30 with TRBJ2-3; maybe TRBD1 (5 bases). V was trimmed by 5 bases and J by 10 bases, leaving 16 bases between them. The CDR3 sequence is 12 residues long. The germline CDR1 and CDR2 sequences are GTSNPN and SVGIG (reference sequence). This chain's CDR3 is CAWGQGSPAQYF. CDR3 DNA sequence: TGTGCCTGGGGCCAGGGTAGCCCTGCGCAGTATTTT.

The chain joins TRBV4-1 to TRBJ2-1, with no clear D. V was trimmed by 3 bases and J by 2 bases, leaving 14 bases between them. The CDR3 spans 16 residues. Germline V gene sequence: CDR1 MGHRA, CDR2 YSYEKL. CDR3 region: CASSQTDAAPYNEQFF. The CDR3 DNA reads TGCGCCAGCAGCCAGACGGACGCGGCTCCCTACAATGAGCAGTTCTTC.

The chain combines TRBV7-6 with TRBJ2-1, with 9 bases that match TRBD2. V gave up 4 bases and J gave up 7 bases; unmatched junction bases: 8. The CDR3 is 15 amino acids. CDR1 is SGHVS and CDR2 is FNYEAQ in the germline V gene. The CDR3 region has the DNA TGTGCCAGCAGCTCTCCGGGACTAGCCAATAATGAGCAGTTCTTC. This codes for CASSSPGLANNEQFF.

In its sample, this clone was seen once. This chain joins TRBV14 and TRBJ2-2; D not resolved. With 2 bases removed from V and 4 bases from J, the gap between germline ends came to 5 bases. The CDR3 spans 13 residues. Germline values: CDR1 SGHDN, CDR2 FVKESK. CDR3 loop: CASSQRATGELFF. The CDR3 region has the DNA TGTGCCAGCAGCCAACGAGCCACCGGGGAGCTGTTTTTT.

V is TRBV4-3 and J is TRBJ1-3; TRBD1 matches 7 bases. The germline V gene encodes CDR1 LGHNA and CDR2 YSLEER. Trimming took 4 bases from V and 2 from J; bases not matched to a gene: 5. The CDR3 sequence is 15 residues long. The CDR3 reads CASSRATGPGNTIYF. As DNA, the CDR3 is TGCGCCAGCAGCCGAGCGACAGGGCCTGGAAACACCATATATTTT.

The V call is TRBV9, the J call TRBJ2-2, with 13 bases aligning to TRBD2. The length of the CDR3 is 16 residues. Looked up from germline, CDR1 is SGDLS and CDR2 is YYNGEE. The V gene end was trimmed by 2 bases and the J gene end by 6 bases; junction bases not matched to a gene: 4. This CDR3 reads CASSVGTSGKSGELFF. The CDR3 nucleotides are TGTGCCAGCAGCGTCGGGACTAGCGGGAAGTCCGGGGAGCTGTTTTTT.